The 14 T cell receptor beta chains listed next were all sequenced from one sample in a study of response to subunit inactivated influenza vaccine. TCRdb fed the RT-PCR reads into MiXCR, producing one record per CDR3 protein. The table includes about 700,000 distinct CDR3 sequences, over 11% detected once. The specimen comprised PBMCs from blood, sampled about 14 days before vaccination. These receptors were taken from a man between 45 and 60 years old who received an inactivated influenza vaccine.

This clonotype showed up just a few times. The V and J genes are TRBV20-1 and TRBJ2-7; the D gene is possibly TRBD1 (6 bases). V lost 1 base, J lost 5 bases, and 15 bases lay in between. Germline CDR1 is DFQATT and CDR2 is SNEGSKA (reference sequence). The CDR3 is made up of 14 amino acids. The CDR3 is CSARVQGPVHEQYF. The CDR3 DNA follows: TGCAGTGCTAGAGTTCAGGGGCCCGTTCACGAGCAGTACTTC.

In this sample, this clonotype turned up a few times. The chain uses TRBV4-3 and TRBJ1-5, with 10 bases that match TRBD1. CDR1 and CDR2 (germline): LGHNA, YSLEER. V trimming: 0 bases; J trimming: 7 bases; junction bases outside the gene matches: 6. The CDR3 contains 16 residues. Here the CDR3 DNA reads TGCGCCAGCAGCCAAGAATACGACAGGGGGCTCCAGCCCCAGCATTTT. Translating gives CASSQEYDRGLQPQHF.

This clonotype has just a few counts. The gene calls are TRBV20-1 and TRBJ2-7, with 7 bases identical to TRBD1. Germline V gene sequence: CDR1 DFQATT, CDR2 SNEGSKA (reference sequence). The CDR3 is made up of 16 amino acids. J lost 0 bases, V lost 0 bases, and 8 bases had no gene match. The CDR3 DNA reads TGCAGTGCTAGAGATAAGAGGGGGCTAAGCTCCTACGAGCAGTACTTC. Protein sequence: CSARDKRGLSSYEQYF.

V usage is TRBV15 and J usage is TRBJ2-7; TRBD1 agrees at 8 bases. V was clipped by 3 bases and J by 3 bases; unmatched bases: 7. Per germline, CDR1 LNHNV and CDR2 YYDKDF (reference sequence). CDR3 length equals 15 residues. This CDR3 reads CATSRSTGADYEQYF. The CDR3 DNA is TGTGCCACCAGCAGGTCGACAGGGGCCGACTACGAGCAGTACTTC.

V is TRBV5-8 and J is TRBJ2-7; D perhaps matches TRBD1 (5 bases). Trimming pared 4 bases from V and 0 bases from J, leaving 14 bases between. Germline lookup yields CDR1 SGHTS and CDR2 YDEGEE. There are 15 residues in the CDR3. The CDR3 sequence is CASSPRPGNSYEQYF. Written as DNA, the CDR3 is TGTGCCAGCAGCCCTCGGCCAGGGAACTCCTACGAGCAGTACTTC.

This clonotype was observed a few times. J is TRBJ2-3 and V is TRBV15; either TRBD1 or TRBD2 may supply D (5 bases each). In germline, CDR1 is LNHNV, CDR2 YYDKDF (reference sequence). This CDR3 has 14 amino acids. The germline V and J ends were trimmed by 0 bases and 6 bases, with 10 bases remaining between them. For the CDR3, the DNA is TGTGCCACCAGCAGAGAACTAGGGGCCGATACGCAGTATTTT. This gives the protein CATSRELGADTQYF.

J is TRBJ2-3 and V is TRBV20-1; TRBD2 aligns across 7 bases. The CDR3 contains 14 residues. Germline values: CDR1 DFQATT, CDR2 SNEGSKA (reference sequence). The trim removed 2 bases at V and 5 bases at J, leaving 7 bases unmatched. For the CDR3, the DNA is TGCAGTGCTAGAAAGACTAGCCGGGAAGATACGCAGTATTTT. This sequence encodes CSARKTSREDTQYF.

This clonotype was seen repeatedly, ten times or more. This chain links TRBV20-1 with TRBJ1-1; TRBD1 matches 7 bases. Germline CDR1 is DFQATT and CDR2 is SNEGSKA (reference sequence). V gave up 6 bases and J gave up 4 bases; unmatched junction bases: 8. This CDR3 is 13 amino acids long. Here the CDR3 DNA reads TGCAGTGCCGGGCTAGGGGGCCGCACTGAAGCTTTCTTT. Translation gives CSAGLGGRTEAFF.

This clonotype was seen a few times. This chain uses TRBV19 with TRBJ1-5, with a possible D match to TRBD1 (5 bases). This CDR3 comprises 13 residues. Germline CDR1 is LNHDA and CDR2 is SQIVND (reference sequence). The V and J ends lost 6 bases and 0 bases respectively, with 6 bases between them. The CDR3 protein is CASRDTSNQPQHF. The CDR3 DNA reads as TGTGCCAGTAGGGACACTAGCAATCAGCCCCAGCATTTT.

This clonotype has at least ten counts. The CDR3, as DNA: TGTGCCAGCAGTTACGATTCCCTGGGACTAGGAGGTAGGGAGCAGTTCTTC. This translates into CASSYDSLGLGGREQFF. The rearrangement links TRBV6-2 or TRBV6-3 to TRBJ2-1, with 8 bases that match TRBD2. This CDR3 is built from 17 residues. The germline gives CDR1 MNHEY, CDR2 SVGEGT. The J segment lost 10 bases and the V segment lost 2 bases, leaving 16 bases of the junction unmatched.

This clonotype turned up a few times. The chain carries TRBV10-3 and TRBJ2-1, with 8 bases lining up with TRBD1. CDR3 length equals 15 residues. Germline V gives CDR1 ENHRY, CDR2 SYGVKD. Losses at the gene ends were 5 bases for V and 4 bases for J; bases not matched to a gene: 7. Written as DNA, the CDR3 is TGTGCCATCAGTCAGGGGGCTACCTCATACAATGAGCAGTTCTTC. Protein product: CAISQGATSYNEQFF.

This clonotype occurred a few times. The rearrangement uses TRBV28 and TRBJ2-5; D perhaps matches TRBD2 (5 bases). Germline loops: CDR1 MDHEN, CDR2 SYDVKM. The V end was cut by 6 bases, the J end by 0 bases, with 17 bases between. The length of the CDR3 is 16 residues. CDR3 loop: CASSTIRERYQETQYF. CDR3 nucleotide sequence: TGTGCCAGCAGCACCATACGGGAAAGGTACCAAGAGACCCAGTACTTC. The full variable domain, rest sourced from reference TRBV28 and TRBJ2-5, is DVKVTQSSRYLVKRTGEKVFLECVQDMDHENMFWYRQDPGLGLRLIYFSYDVKMKEKGDIPEGYSVSREKKERFSLILESASTNQTSMYLCASSTIRERYQETQYFGPGTRLLVL.

This clonotype was recorded a few times. The chain combines TRBV18 with TRBJ2-5; no definite D call. Trimming stripped 3 bases from V and 5 bases from J, with 13 bases between. The CDR3 consists of 14 residues. Per germline, CDR1 KGHSH and CDR2 LQKENI. In DNA, the CDR3 is TGTGCCAGCTCACCTTATACCGCCAGGGAGACCCAGTACTTC. Translation: CASSPYTARETQYF.

This clonotype was found a few times. The genes are TRBV11-2 and TRBJ2-3; 8 bases map to TRBD1. The germline CDR1 and CDR2 sequences are SGHAT and FQNNGV. Trimming took 4 bases from V and 6 from J; bases not matched to a gene: 21. The CDR3 is made up of 19 amino acids. The CDR3 reads CASSSPRDRRRVLGDTQYF. Written as DNA, the CDR3 is TGTGCCAGCAGCTCCCCCCGGGACAGGCGAAGGGTGCTGGGGGATACGCAGTATTTT.